One sample yielded the 9 T cell receptor beta chains listed below, sequenced in a study of blood T cell repertoires in COVID-19. Generated by immunoSEQ multiplex PCR, the TCRdb table keeps only in-frame clones and is missing some. This table has more than 95,000 clones, 85% to 90% appearing once. Sequencing was carried out using peripheral blood. All receptors derive from a man aged 65 to 79 who had recovered from COVID-19.

The gene calls are TRBV5-1 and TRBJ2-5, with 8 bases lining up with TRBD1. V lost 4 bases to trimming and J lost 4 bases; unmatched junction nucleotides: 3. Germline assignment: CDR1 SGHRS and CDR2 YFSETQ. This CDR3 has 13 residues. The CDR3 loop is CASSIGTGETQYF. The CDR3 DNA sequence: TGCGCCAGCAGCATAGGGACAGGAGAGACCCAGTACTTC.

The V and J genes are TRBV18 and TRBJ1-4, with D hard to call. The CDR3 is made up of 14 amino acids. V was cut by 7 bases and J by 0 bases, with 9 bases left in between. Germline V lookup: CDR1 KGHSH, CDR2 LQKENI. The CDR3 protein is CASCALATNEKLFF. DNA of the CDR3: TGTGCCAGCTGCGCACTTGCAACTAATGAAAAACTGTTTTTT.

The chain employs TRBV15 and TRBJ2-3, with 12 bases matching TRBD2. After removal of 3 bases from V and 4 bases from J, the junction contained 11 bases not matched to a gene. The V gene's germline CDR1 is LNHNV and CDR2 YYDKDF (reference sequence). This CDR3 has 18 amino acids. Here the CDR3 DNA reads TGTGCCACCAGCAGCCACAAAGGACTAGCGGGAAAGGCAGATACGCAGTATTTT. It yields the protein CATSSHKGLAGKADTQYF.

V is TRBV14 and J is TRBJ2-1, with 10 bases that match TRBD2. V lost 4 bases and J lost 8; bases outside the gene matches: 11. This CDR3 has 16 residues. The germline V gene has CDR1 SGHDN and CDR2 FVKESK. CDR3 sequence reads: CASSPRFSAGGHEQFF. CDR3 coding DNA: TGTGCCAGCAGCCCCCGATTCTCAGCGGGAGGGCATGAGCAGTTCTTC.

The chain uses TRBV24-1 and TRBJ1-5; the D is unclear. This CDR3 is built from 14 residues. Trimming removed 5 bases from V and 4 bases from J, with 11 bases in between. Germline CDR1 is KGHDR and CDR2 is SFDVKD. The CDR3 sequence: CATSGPAVNQPQHF. Written as DNA, the CDR3 is TGTGCCACCAGTGGACCAGCGGTTAATCAGCCCCAGCATTTT.

CDR3 coding DNA: TGTGCCAGCAGCCTAGGAGTCACCTCCTACAATGAGCAGTTCTTC. This encodes CASSLGVTSYNEQFF. The J gene is TRBJ2-1, the V gene TRBV5-4; D is uncertain. CDR1 and CDR2 (germline): SGHNT, YYREEE (reference sequence). The CDR3 covers 15 residues. Trimming stripped 4 bases from V and 0 bases from J, with 11 bases between.

In its sample, this clone was seen a few times. The V and J genes are TRBV10-1 and TRBJ2-7, with D hard to call. V was cut by 1 base and J by 3 bases, with 16 bases left in between. In germline, CDR1 is WNHNN, CDR2 SYGVQD (reference sequence). The CDR3 contains 16 residues. Here the CDR3 DNA reads TGCGCCAGCAGTGAGTTTTTTATAACGAGAGACTACGAGCAGTACTTC. Protein product: CASSEFFITRDYEQYF.

The chain couples TRBV5-1 to TRBJ1-3; no firm D call. Deletions cut 0 bases from V and 2 bases from J, with 6 bases between. CDR1 is SGHRS, CDR2 YFSETQ, per germline. The CDR3 is 14 amino acids. The CDR3 spells CASSLATAGNTIYF. CDR3 DNA: TGCGCCAGCAGCTTGGCCACGGCTGGAAACACCATATATTTT.

DNA for the CDR3: TGTGCCAGCAGCTTCCCGGGACTAGCGGAACCCCTCGCGAACACCGGGGAGCTGTTTTTT. This encodes CASSFPGLAEPLANTGELFF. The chain links TRBV7-6 to TRBJ2-2; 11 bases map to TRBD2. V shed 3 bases and J 0 bases; nucleotides not matched to a gene: 12. Germline V lookup: CDR1 SGHVS, CDR2 FNYEAQ. There are 20 residues in the CDR3.